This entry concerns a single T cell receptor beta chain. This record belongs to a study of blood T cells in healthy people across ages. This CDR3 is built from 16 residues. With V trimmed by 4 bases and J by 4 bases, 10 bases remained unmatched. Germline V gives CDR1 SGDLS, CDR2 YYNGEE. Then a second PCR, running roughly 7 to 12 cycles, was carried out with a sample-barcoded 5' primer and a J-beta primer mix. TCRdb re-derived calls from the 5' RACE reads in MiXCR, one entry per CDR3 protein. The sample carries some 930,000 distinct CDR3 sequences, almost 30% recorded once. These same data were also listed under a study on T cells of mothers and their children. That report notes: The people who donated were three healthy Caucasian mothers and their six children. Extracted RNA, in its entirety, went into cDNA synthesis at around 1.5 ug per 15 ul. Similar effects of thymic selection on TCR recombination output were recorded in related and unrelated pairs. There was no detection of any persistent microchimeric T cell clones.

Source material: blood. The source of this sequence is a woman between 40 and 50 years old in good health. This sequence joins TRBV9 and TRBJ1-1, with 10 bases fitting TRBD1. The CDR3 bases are TGTGCCAGCAGCTCCGATAGACAGGGGGCGGGCACTGAAGCTTTCTTT. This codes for CASSSDRQGAGTEAFF.